This T cell receptor beta chain was profiled in a study of T-cell memory formation after mild COVID-19. Study-wide points: Day 15 to 85 contracting clones showed balanced CD4/CD8; day 15 to 37 expanders favored CD4+. Confirmation was lacking for SARS-CoV-2 specificity of second-wave clones that peaked on day 37. Memory from before infection featured some responding clones, which suggests cross-reactive memory joined.

TCRdb reprocessed the 5' RACE reads via MiXCR and lists one record per CDR3 protein. The table lists roughly 250,000 distinct CDR3 sequences, less than 20% of them singletons, with approximately 3.4% in the top ten. Deletions cut 8 bases from V and 4 bases from J, with 14 bases between. This CDR3 spans 13 amino acids. Germline CDR1 and CDR2: MNHNS and SASEGT. For this clonotype: What it recognizes is unknown.

Sequenced sample: PBMCs or a T cell subset sorted from them (not recorded which). The sequence came from a young man who had mild COVID-19 (a few samples of this study predate the infection). Cell type and time point are not known. This chain joins TRBV6-1 and TRBJ1-2, with D possibly TRBD1 on 5 matching bases. CDR3 amino acids: CASVGPGFYGYTF. In DNA form, the CDR3 reads TGTGCCAGCGTGGGACCGGGTTTCTATGGCTACACCTTC.